This TCR beta chain was observed in a study of Graves' ophthalmopathy and Graves' hyperthyroidism. Points on this clonotype: Its antigen is as yet unknown.

Researchers took RNA transcripts and amplified TCR beta CDR3 regions from them. Second-round multiplex PCR followed a first-round RT-PCR using HTBI primers. MiXCR, applied by TCRdb to the multiplex PCR reads, yields one record per CDR3 protein. There are approximately 640,000 distinct CDR3 sequences in the sample; about 41% occur only once, and around 3.3% lies in the top ten. Regarding the study as a whole: Also, most clonotypes expanded in the thyroid above 0.001 frequency appeared in blood.

Pregnant or lactating patients and those with other autoimmune diseases or uncontrolled infections were excluded. The diagnostic workup employed clinical symptoms, serum thyroxine, TRAb, thyroid ultrasound and orbital computed tomography. The PBMCs used were ones drawn from 9.5 to 10 ml of fresh peripheral blood. J was trimmed by 13 bases and V by 6 bases; bases with no gene match: 11. The CDR3 contains 12 residues. The germline CDR1 and CDR2 sequences are SGHVS and FQNEAQ. The TCR originated in an adult man with Graves' ophthalmopathy. The chain carries TRBV7-8 and TRBJ1-2; 7 nucleotides match TRBD1. Sample: peripheral blood. The CDR3 loop reads CASRIAITGATF. In DNA, the CDR3 is TGTGCCAGCAGAATCGCCATCACAGGGGCCACCTTC. Looking up the rest from reference TRBV7-8 and TRBJ1-2 gives the full variable domain: GAGVSQSPRYKVAKRGQDVALRCDPISGHVSLFWYQQALGQGPEFLTYFQNEAQLDKSGLPSDRFFAERPEGSVSTLKIQRTQQEDSAVYLCASRIAITGATFGSGTRLTVV.